These 7 T cell receptor beta chains were sequenced from one sample in a study of blood T cell repertoires in COVID-19. Using immunoSEQ multiplex PCR, the repertoire was profiled, and TCRdb retains in-frame clones only, with some absent. The table lists roughly 120,000 clones, over 65% of them singletons. The sample taken for sequencing was peripheral blood. The origin of the receptors is a man aged 25 to 40 with acute or convalescent COVID-19.

This clone was counted between two and nine times. The genes are TRBV11-3 and TRBJ2-1, with D maybe TRBD2 (6 bases). Trimming left V 1 base short and J 5 bases short, with 6 bases between. The CDR3 extends over 13 amino acids. Germline loops: CDR1 SGHNT, CDR2 YENEEA. The CDR3 here is CASSLAGDNEQFF. The CDR3 DNA sequence: TGTGCCAGCAGCTTAGCGGGGGACAATGAGCAGTTCTTC.

The sample holds a few counts of this clone. This rearrangement joins TRBV10-2 to TRBJ1-2; 9 bases align to TRBD1. The germline V gene encodes CDR1 WSHSY and CDR2 SAAADI. With 1 base clipped from V and 7 bases from J, the junction kept 7 bases outside the gene matches. The length of the CDR3 is 15 residues. The CDR3 sequence: CASSEFNRGLSGYTF. CDR3 DNA sequence: TGCGCCAGCAGTGAGTTTAACAGGGGGCTGTCTGGCTACACCTTC.

This clone came up a few times. J is TRBJ2-7 and V is TRBV12-3 or TRBV12-4; no firm D call. Trimming cost V 1 base and J 7 bases, with 8 bases left between them. This CDR3 contains 12 residues. The CDR3 protein is CASSLGQREQYV. CDR3 nucleotide sequence: TGTGCCAGCAGTTTAGGTCAGCGAGAGCAGTACGTC.

The chain recombines TRBV6-5 with TRBJ2-1, with 11 bases aligning to TRBD2. Germline assignment: CDR1 MNHEY and CDR2 SVGAGI. V gave up 0 bases and J gave up 8 bases; unmatched junction bases: 3. The CDR3 is 15 residues long. CDR3 sequence (DNA): TGTGCCAGCAGTTACTCTAGCGGGAGGGCCGATGAGCAGTTCTTC. Its protein is CASSYSSGRADEQFF.

The chain has TRBV2 and TRBJ2-7, with 7 bases that match TRBD2. The CDR3 consists of 12 residues. Germline lookup yields CDR1 SNHLY and CDR2 FYNNEI. Unmatched junction bases numbered 7, after V lost 7 bases and J lost 7 bases. The CDR3 DNA reads as TGTGCCAGCACAGAAGCAGCGGGGGAGCAGTACTTC. This codes for CASTEAAGEQYF.

This chain uses TRBV12-3 or TRBV12-4 with TRBJ1-1; weak D call: TRBD1 (6 bases). With 6 bases removed from V and 2 bases from J, the gap between germline ends came to 10 bases. The CDR3 loop spans 13 amino acids. CDR3 nucleotide sequence: TGTGCCAGCAGCCCGGACAGTAACACTGAAGCTTTCTTT. Translation gives CASSPDSNTEAFF.

This clone was counted between two and nine times. V usage is TRBV14 and J usage is TRBJ2-3; D might be TRBD2 (6 bases). The CDR3 extends over 15 amino acids. Trimming pared 5 bases from V and 2 bases from J, leaving 14 bases between. The V gene's germline CDR1 is SGHDN and CDR2 FVKESK. CDR3 protein: CASSRAVAATDTQYF. The DNA of the CDR3 is TGTGCCAGCAGCAGGGCAGTAGCGGCCACAGATACGCAGTATTTT.